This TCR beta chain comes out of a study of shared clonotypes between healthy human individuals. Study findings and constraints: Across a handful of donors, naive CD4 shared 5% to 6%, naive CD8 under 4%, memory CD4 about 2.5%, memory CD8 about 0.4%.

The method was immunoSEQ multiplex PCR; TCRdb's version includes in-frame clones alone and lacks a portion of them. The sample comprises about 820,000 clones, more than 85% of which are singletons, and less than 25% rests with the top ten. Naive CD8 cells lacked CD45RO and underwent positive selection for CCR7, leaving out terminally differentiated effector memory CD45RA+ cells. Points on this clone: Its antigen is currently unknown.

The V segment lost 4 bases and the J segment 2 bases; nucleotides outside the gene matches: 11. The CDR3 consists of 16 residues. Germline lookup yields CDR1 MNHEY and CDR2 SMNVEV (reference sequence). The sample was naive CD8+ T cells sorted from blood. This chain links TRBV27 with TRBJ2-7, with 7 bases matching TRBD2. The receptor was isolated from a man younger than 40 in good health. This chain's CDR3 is CASSSPNSGLPYEQYF. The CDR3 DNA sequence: TGTGCCAGCAGTTCGCCTAATTCGGGACTACCCTACGAGCAGTACTTC.